The rows below give T cell receptor beta chains drawn from one sample of a study of long-term antiretroviral therapy in people with HIV. Assay: immunoSEQ multiplex PCR; the TCRdb copy retains only in-frame clones and omits some. The table lists over 25,000 clones, roughly 87% of them singletons. The sample consisted of unsorted PBMCs, taken 1.1 years after starting antiretroviral therapy. These receptors all stem from a man between 18 and 29 years old with HIV. Both conserved end residues are part of each CDR3. A D gene is named only where the DNA matches it firmly. Expanded clones get a size class; other rows say once, few or many, or leave the size out.

J: TRBJ1-1; size: .; V: TRBV7-9; D: TRBD1; CDR3: CASSLGQGLRTEAFF; DNA: TGTGCCAGCAGCTTAGGACAGGGGTTACGAACTGAAGCTTTCTTT
J: TRBJ2-3; size: .; V: TRBV2; D: .; CDR3: CASKGGLTTDTQYF; DNA: TGTGCCAGCAAAGGGGGACTAACTACAGATACGCAGTATTTT
J: TRBJ1-4; size: .; V: TRBV5-1; D: .; CDR3: CASSLAPTGGGWEKLFF; DNA: TGCGCCAGCAGCTTGGCCCCGACGGGGGGCGGGTGGGAAAAACTGTTTTTT
J: TRBJ2-3; size: .; V: TRBV12-2; D: .; CDR3: CASRPVAGQGTDTQYF; DNA: TGTGCAAGTCGCCCAGTAGCGGGACAGGGTACAGATACGCAGTATTTT
J: TRBJ2-1; size: .; V: TRBV27; D: .; CDR3: CASSLYSDNEQFF; DNA: TGTGCCAGCAGTTTATATTCCGACAATGAGCAGTTCTTC
J: TRBJ2-2; size: once; V: TRBV27; D: .; CDR3: CASSLSTSGELFF; DNA: TGTGCCAGCAGTTTATCAACGAGCGGGGAGCTGTTTTTT
J: TRBJ2-7; size: .; V: TRBV30; D: TRBD1; CDR3: CASEGTGAYEQYF; DNA: TGTGCCTCCGAAGGGACAGGGGCTTACGAGCAGTACTTC
J: TRBJ2-7; size: .; V: TRBV6-6; D: .; CDR3: CASSPGEGQYF; DNA: TGTGCCAGCAGCCCGGGAGAAGGGCAGTACTTC
J: TRBJ1-2; size: .; V: TRBV19; D: TRBD1; CDR3: CASRDQTGFYGYTF; DNA: TGTGCCAGTAGGGACCAGACAGGGTTCTATGGCTACACCTTC
J: TRBJ2-7; size: .; V: TRBV5-5; D: .; CDR3: CASSPSAVPEQYF; DNA: TGTGCCAGCAGCCCCAGTGCAGTCCCCGAGCAGTACTTC
J: TRBJ1-1; size: .; V: TRBV27; D: TRBD1; CDR3: CASSPQGRGTEAFF; DNA: TGTGCCAGCAGTCCACAGGGGAGGGGCACTGAAGCTTTCTTT
J: TRBJ2-7; size: .; V: TRBV27; D: .; CDR3: CASSYVGYEQYF; DNA: TGTGCCAGCAGTTACGTTGGTTACGAGCAGTACTTC
J: TRBJ1-1; size: medium-sized; V: TRBV28; D: TRBD1; CDR3: CASRKHRGMNTEAFF; DNA: TGTGCCAGCAGGAAGCACAGGGGAATGAACACTGAAGCTTTCTTT
J: TRBJ1-5; size: once; V: TRBV6-6; D: .; CDR3: CASSSGVSNQPQHF; DNA: TGTGCCAGCAGTTCAGGGGTGAGCAATCAGCCCCAGCATTTT
J: TRBJ2-3; size: .; V: TRBV2; D: TRBD2; CDR3: CASSMGASGGWGTDTQYF; DNA: TGTGCCAGCAGTATGGGGGCTAGCGGGGGGTGGGGAACAGATACGCAGTATTTT
J: TRBJ1-1; size: once; V: TRBV19; D: .; CDR3: CASSRGTNTEAFF; DNA: TGTGCCAGTAGTAGGGGGACAAACACTGAAGCTTTCTTT
J: TRBJ2-1; size: .; V: TRBV7-3; D: TRBD2; CDR3: CASSLTGRDRNEQFF; DNA: TGTGCCAGCAGCTTAACCGGGAGGGACCGGAATGAGCAGTTCTTC
J: TRBJ1-2; size: .; V: TRBV6-5; D: .; CDR3: CAVHPARQMGYTF; DNA: TGTGCCGTTCACCCCGCGCGTCAGATGGGCTACACCTTC
J: TRBJ2-7; size: .; V: TRBV29-1; D: TRBD1; CDR3: CSVGGQGWYEQYF; DNA: TGCAGCGTTGGGGGACAGGGGTGGTACGAGCAGTACTTC
J: TRBJ2-7; size: .; V: TRBV4-2; D: TRBD1; CDR3: CASSQVWVSGQGAGSEVYEQYF; DNA: TGTGCCAGCAGCCAAGTATGGGTATCGGGACAGGGGGCTGGGTCTGAGGTTTACGAGCAGTACTTC
J: TRBJ1-2; size: .; V: TRBV5-6; D: .; CDR3: CASSFTRDYGYTF; DNA: TGTGCCAGCAGCTTTACACGAGACTATGGCTACACCTTC
J: TRBJ2-7; size: .; V: TRBV6-1; D: TRBD1; CDR3: CASSEYQGEWSYEQYF; DNA: TGTGCCAGCAGTGAATACCAGGGGGAATGGTCCTACGAGCAGTACTTC
J: TRBJ2-3; size: .; V: TRBV5-1; D: .; CDR3: CASSPLGGMTDTQYF; DNA: TGCGCCAGCAGCCCCCTTGGGGGGATGACAGATACGCAGTATTTT
J: TRBJ1-1; size: .; V: TRBV7-3; D: TRBD1; CDR3: CASSLTGTGERTEAFF; DNA: TGTGCCAGCAGCTTAACGGGGACAGGGGAAAGGACTGAAGCTTTCTTT
J: TRBJ2-7; size: .; V: TRBV7-2; D: TRBD2; CDR3: CASSDPRLAGYEQYF; DNA: TGTGCCAGCAGCGACCCCCGACTAGCGGGCTACGAGCAGTACTTC
J: TRBJ2-5; size: .; V: TRBV6-5; D: TRBD1; CDR3: CASPTGEEETQYF; DNA: TGTGCCAGCCCGACAGGGGAAGAGGAGACCCAGTACTTC
J: TRBJ2-3; size: .; V: TRBV11-2; D: .; CDR3: CASSAGDQGWLGTQYF; DNA: TGTGCCAGCAGCGCAGGGGACCAGGGCTGGCTCGGCACGCAGTATTTT
J: TRBJ1-4; size: .; V: TRBV7-9; D: .; CDR3: CASSWGAATNEKLFF; DNA: TGTGCCAGCAGCTGGGGGGCTGCAACTAATGAAAAACTGTTTTTT
J: TRBJ1-4; size: .; V: TRBV19; D: TRBD1; CDR3: CASTSRGRGRSGGEKLFF; DNA: TGTGCCAGTACCTCTCGGGGCAGGGGGCGATCGGGTGGTGAAAAACTGTTTTTT
J: TRBJ2-7; size: .; V: TRBV15; D: .; CDR3: CATSRDGIEQYF; DNA: TGTGCCACCAGCAGAGATGGGATCGAGCAGTACTTC